This T cell receptor (beta chain) was sequenced for a study of control samples from healthy donors and cancer patients. Trimming removed 5 bases from V and 0 bases from J, with 14 bases in between. Germline assignment: CDR1 SEHNR and CDR2 FQNEAQ (reference sequence). This CDR3 contains 16 residues. Sequenced by immunoSEQ multiplex PCR; TCRdb stores in-frame clones only, minus some. The repertoire holds roughly 100,000 clones, with roughly 92% as singletons. The rearrangement joins TRBV7-9 to TRBJ1-3; no clear D gene. The material sequenced was blood. The sequence came from a human donor in good health. The donor label of this sample is uncertain. The CDR3 region is CASSPREMRSGNTIYF. DNA for the CDR3: TGTGCCAGCAGCCCTAGGGAAATGCGCTCTGGAAACACCATATATTTT.